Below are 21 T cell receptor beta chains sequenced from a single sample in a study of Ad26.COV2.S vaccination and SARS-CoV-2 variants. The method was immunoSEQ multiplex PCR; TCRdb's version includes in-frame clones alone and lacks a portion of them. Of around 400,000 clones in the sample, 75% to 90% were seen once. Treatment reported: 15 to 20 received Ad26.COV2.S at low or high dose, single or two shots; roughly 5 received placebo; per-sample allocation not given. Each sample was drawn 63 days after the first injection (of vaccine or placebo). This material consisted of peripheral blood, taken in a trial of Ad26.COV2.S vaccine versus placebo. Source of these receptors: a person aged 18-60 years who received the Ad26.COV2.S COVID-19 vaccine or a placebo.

The CDR3 bases are TGTGCCAGCAGCTTAGACGGGCAGGGGGACTACGAGCAGTACTTC. Protein product: CASSLDGQGDYEQYF. J is TRBJ2-7 and V is TRBV11-3; 7 bases align to TRBD1. The germline CDR1 and CDR2 sequences are SGHNT and YENEEA. With 0 bases clipped from V and 3 bases from J, the junction kept 5 bases outside the gene matches. The CDR3 consists of 15 residues.

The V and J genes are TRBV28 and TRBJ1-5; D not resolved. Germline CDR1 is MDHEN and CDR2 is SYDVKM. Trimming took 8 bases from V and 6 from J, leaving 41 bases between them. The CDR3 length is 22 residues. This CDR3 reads CASGPDVLRAGVGPGGSQPQHF. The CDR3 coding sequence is TGTGCCAGCGGCCCTGACGTTCTGCGGGCAGGCGTCGGTCCCGGAGGGTCTCAGCCCCAGCATTTT.

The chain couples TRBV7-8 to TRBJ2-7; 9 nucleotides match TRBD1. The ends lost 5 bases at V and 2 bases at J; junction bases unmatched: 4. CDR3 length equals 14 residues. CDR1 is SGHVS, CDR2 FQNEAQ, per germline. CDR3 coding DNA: TGTGCCAGCAGCACACAGGGGGCTGCCTACGAGCAGTACTTC. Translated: CASSTQGAAYEQYF.

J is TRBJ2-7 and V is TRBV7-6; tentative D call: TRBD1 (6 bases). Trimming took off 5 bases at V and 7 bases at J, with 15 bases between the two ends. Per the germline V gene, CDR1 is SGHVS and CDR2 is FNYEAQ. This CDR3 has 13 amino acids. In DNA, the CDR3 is TGTGCCAGCAGCCAGACAGGCCCTATGGAGCAGTACTTC. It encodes CASSQTGPMEQYF.

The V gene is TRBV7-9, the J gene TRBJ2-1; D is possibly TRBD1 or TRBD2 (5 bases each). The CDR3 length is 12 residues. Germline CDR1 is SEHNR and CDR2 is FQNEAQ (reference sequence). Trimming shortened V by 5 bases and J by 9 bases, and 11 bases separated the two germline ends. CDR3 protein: CASSRDASEQFF. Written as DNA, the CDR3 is TGTGCCAGCAGCCGGGACGCCAGTGAGCAGTTCTTC.

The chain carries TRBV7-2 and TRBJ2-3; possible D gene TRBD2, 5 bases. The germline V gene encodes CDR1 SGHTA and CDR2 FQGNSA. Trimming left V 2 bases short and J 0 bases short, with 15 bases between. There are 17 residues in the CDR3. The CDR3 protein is CASSLFRLRASTDTQYF. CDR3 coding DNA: TGTGCCAGCAGCTTATTTCGGTTGCGGGCGAGCACAGATACGCAGTATTTT.

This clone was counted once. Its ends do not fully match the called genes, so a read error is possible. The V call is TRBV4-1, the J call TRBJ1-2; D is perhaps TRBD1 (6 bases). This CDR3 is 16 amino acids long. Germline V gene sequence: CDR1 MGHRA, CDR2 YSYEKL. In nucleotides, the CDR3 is TGCGCCAGCCGAGAGGAGGTCGACAGGACTAAGTATGGCTACACCTTC. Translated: CASREEVDRTKYGYTF.

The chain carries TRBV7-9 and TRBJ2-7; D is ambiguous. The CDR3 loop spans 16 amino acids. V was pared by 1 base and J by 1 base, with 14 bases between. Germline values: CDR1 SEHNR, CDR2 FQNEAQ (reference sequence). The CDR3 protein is CASSLGWLGQSYEQYF. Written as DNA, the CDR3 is TGTGCCAGCAGCTTAGGATGGTTGGGCCAATCCTACGAGCAGTACTTC.

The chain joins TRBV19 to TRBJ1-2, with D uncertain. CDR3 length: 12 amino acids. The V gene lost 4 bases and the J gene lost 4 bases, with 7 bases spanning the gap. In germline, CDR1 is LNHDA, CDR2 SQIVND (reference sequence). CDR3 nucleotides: TGTGCCAGTAGTAAGAGGCTCTATGGCTACACCTTC. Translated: CASSKRLYGYTF.

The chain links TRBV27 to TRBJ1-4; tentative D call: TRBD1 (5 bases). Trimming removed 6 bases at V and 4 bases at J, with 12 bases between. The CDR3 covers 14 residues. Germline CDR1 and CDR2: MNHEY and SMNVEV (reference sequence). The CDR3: CASSRDSLNEKLFF. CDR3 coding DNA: TGTGCCAGCAGCCGAGACAGTCTTAATGAAAAACTGTTTTTT.

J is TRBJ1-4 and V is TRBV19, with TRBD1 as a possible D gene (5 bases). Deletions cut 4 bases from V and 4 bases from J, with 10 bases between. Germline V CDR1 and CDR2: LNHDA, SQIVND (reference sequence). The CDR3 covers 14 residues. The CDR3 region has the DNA TGTGCCAGTAGTAGGGACGGCCGTAATGAAAAACTGTTTTTT. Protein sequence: CASSRDGRNEKLFF. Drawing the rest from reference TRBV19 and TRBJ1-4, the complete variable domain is DGGITQSPKYLFRKEGQNVTLSCEQNLNHDAMYWYRQDPGQGLRLIYYSQIVNDFQKGDIAEGYSVSREKKESFPLTVTSAQKNPTAFYLCASSRDGRNEKLFFGSGTQLSVL.

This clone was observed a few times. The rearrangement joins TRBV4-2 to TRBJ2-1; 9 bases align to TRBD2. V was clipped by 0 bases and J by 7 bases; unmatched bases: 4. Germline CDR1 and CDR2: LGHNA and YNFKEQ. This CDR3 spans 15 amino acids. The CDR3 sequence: CASSQDSGSRNEQFF. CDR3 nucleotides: TGTGCCAGCAGCCAAGATAGCGGGAGTAGGAATGAGCAGTTCTTC.

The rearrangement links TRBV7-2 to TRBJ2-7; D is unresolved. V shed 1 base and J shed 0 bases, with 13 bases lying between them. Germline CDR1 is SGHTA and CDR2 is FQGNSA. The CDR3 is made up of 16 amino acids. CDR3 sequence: CASSLGPAVSSYEQYF. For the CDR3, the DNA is TGTGCCAGCAGCTTAGGGCCGGCGGTGAGCTCCTACGAGCAGTACTTC.

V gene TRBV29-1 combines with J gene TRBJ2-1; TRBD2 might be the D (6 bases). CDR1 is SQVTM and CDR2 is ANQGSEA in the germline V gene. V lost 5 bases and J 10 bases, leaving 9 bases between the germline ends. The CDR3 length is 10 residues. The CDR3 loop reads CSVRLAEQFF. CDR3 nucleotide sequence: TGCAGCGTTCGGCTAGCGGAGCAGTTCTTC.

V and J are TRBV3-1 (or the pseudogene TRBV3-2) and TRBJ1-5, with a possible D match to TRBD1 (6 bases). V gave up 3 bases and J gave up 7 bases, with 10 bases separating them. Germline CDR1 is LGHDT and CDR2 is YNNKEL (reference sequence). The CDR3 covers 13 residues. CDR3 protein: CASSHGRGQPQHF. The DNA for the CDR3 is TGTGCCAGCAGCCATGGCAGGGGACAGCCCCAGCATTTT.

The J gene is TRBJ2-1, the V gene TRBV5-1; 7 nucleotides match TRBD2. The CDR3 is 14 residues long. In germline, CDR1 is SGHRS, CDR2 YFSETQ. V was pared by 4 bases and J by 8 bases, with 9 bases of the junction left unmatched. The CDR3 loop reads CASSTTSPVDEQFF. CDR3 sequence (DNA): TGCGCCAGCAGCACGACTAGCCCGGTCGATGAGCAGTTCTTC.

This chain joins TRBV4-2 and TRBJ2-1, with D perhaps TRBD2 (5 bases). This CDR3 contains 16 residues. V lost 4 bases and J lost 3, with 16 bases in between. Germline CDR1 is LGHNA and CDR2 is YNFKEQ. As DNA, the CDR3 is TGTGCCAGCAGCCGAAAAGCGGAGAGGGACTACAATGAGCAGTTCTTC. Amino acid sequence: CASSRKAERDYNEQFF.

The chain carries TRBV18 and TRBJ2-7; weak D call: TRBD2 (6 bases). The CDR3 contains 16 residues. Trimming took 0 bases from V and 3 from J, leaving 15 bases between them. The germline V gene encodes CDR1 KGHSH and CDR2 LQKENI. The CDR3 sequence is CASSPPTGRSSYEQYF. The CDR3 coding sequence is TGTGCCAGCTCACCACCGACCGGGAGAAGTAGCTACGAGCAGTACTTC.

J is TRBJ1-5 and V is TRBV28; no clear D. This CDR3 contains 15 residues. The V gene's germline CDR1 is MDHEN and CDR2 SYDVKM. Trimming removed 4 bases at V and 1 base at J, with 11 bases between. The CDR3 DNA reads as TGTGCCAGCAGTTCAGGTTTACGGAGCAATCAGCCCCAGCATTTT. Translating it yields CASSSGLRSNQPQHF.

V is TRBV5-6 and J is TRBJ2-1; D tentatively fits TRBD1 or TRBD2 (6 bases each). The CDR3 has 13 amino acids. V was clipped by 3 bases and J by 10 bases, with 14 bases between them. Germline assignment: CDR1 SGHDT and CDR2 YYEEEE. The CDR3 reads CASSSGGGREQFF. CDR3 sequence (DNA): TGTGCCAGCAGCTCCGGAGGGGGACGGGAGCAGTTCTTC.

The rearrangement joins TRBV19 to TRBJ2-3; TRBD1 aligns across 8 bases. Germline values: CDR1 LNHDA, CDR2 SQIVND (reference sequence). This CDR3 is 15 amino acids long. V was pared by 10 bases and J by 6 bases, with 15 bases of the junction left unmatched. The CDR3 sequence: CATRYRGQGRDTQYF. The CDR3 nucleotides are TGTGCCACGAGGTACCGCGGACAGGGCAGGGATACGCAGTATTTT.